The source of this T cell receptor beta chain is a study of blood T cells in healthy people across ages. A second roughly 6 to 11 cycle PCR used barcoded and J-beta primers. From the 5' RACE reads, TCRdb called clonotypes with MiXCR, one entry per CDR3 protein. In the table there are about 970,000 distinct CDR3 sequences, about 53% of which are singletons. There are 17 residues in the CDR3. The V segment lost 5 bases and the J segment 9 bases; nucleotides outside the gene matches: 16. The germline V gene encodes CDR1 SGHTA and CDR2 FQGNSA. The sequenced sample consisted of blood. The gene calls are TRBV7-2 and TRBJ2-4; 10 bases align to TRBD1. The receptor was isolated from an older woman in good health. The chain's CDR3 is CASSKRPGQGSWGIQYF. The CDR3 DNA is TGTGCCAGCAGCAAACGGCCGGGACAGGGGTCCTGGGGCATTCAGTACTTC.